The rows below give T cell receptor beta chains drawn from one sample of a study of T cells in localized non-small cell lung cancer. Sequenced by immunoSEQ multiplex PCR; TCRdb stores in-frame clones only, minus some. The sample holds 30,000 to 35,000 clones, around nine tenths seen once. Sequencing used peripheral blood, obtained before any cancer treatment. The receptor set was obtained from a female donor older than 55 with stage I lung adenocarcinoma. The CDR3 runs from the conserved cysteine through the conserved F or W. The order of the fields is J gene, V gene, clone size, D gene, CDR3 protein, CDR3 DNA. D genes are given only for firm matches. For some rows the clone size is stated as once, few or many, or as a class when expanded; others skip it.

>TRBJ2-2|TRBV10-3|-|-
CAISNRGGELFF
TGTGCCATCAGCAACCGAGGTGGGGAGCTGTTTTTT
>TRBJ2-3|TRBV9|-|-
CASSPHRDTGTDTQYF
TGTGCCAGCAGCCCTCACCGGGACACGGGCACAGATACGCAGTATTTT
>TRBJ1-5|TRBV5-6|-|-
CASSLGQGFRQPQHF
TGTGCCAGCAGCTTGGGTCAGGGTTTTCGTCAGCCCCAGCATTTT
>TRBJ2-5|TRBV15|few|-
CATSRDVGRQETQYF
TGTGCCACCAGCAGAGATGTTGGGCGACAAGAGACCCAGTACTTC
>TRBJ2-3|TRBV7-7|-|-
CASSLAGVPTDTQYF
TGTGCCAGCAGCTTAGCGGGGGTGCCAACAGATACGCAGTATTTT
>TRBJ1-1|TRBV4-3|few|-
CASSRDRNTEAFF
TGCGCCAGCAGCCGCGACAGGAACACTGAAGCTTTCTTT
>TRBJ2-5|TRBV5-8|-|-
CASDPRGKETQYF
TGTGCCAGCGATCCCCGGGGGAAAGAGACCCAGTACTTC
>TRBJ1-4|TRBV7-6|-|-
CASSLGQFNEKLFF
TGTGCCAGCAGCTTAGGGCAGTTTAATGAAAAACTGTTTTTT
>TRBJ2-1|TRBV2|-|TRBD2
CASRVETSAADNEQFF
TGTGCCAGCCGAGTTGAAACTAGCGCCGCCGACAATGAGCAGTTCTTC
>TRBJ1-1|TRBV7-2|-|-
CASSSAGTSTEAFF
TGTGCCAGCAGCTCAGCCGGGACAAGCACTGAAGCTTTCTTT
>TRBJ2-7|TRBV4-3|-|TRBD1
CASSQETGRKQYF
TGCGCCAGCAGCCAAGAGACAGGGCGAAAGCAGTACTTC
>TRBJ2-3|TRBV2|once|-
CASQGLATDTQYF
TGTGCCAGTCAAGGCCTAGCAACAGATACGCAGTATTTT
>TRBJ2-7|TRBV9|-|-
CASSVGGQGGYEQYF
TGTGCCAGCAGCGTAGGTGGCCAGGGGGGTTACGAGCAGTACTTC
>TRBJ1-4|TRBV7-9|-|-
CASSFGGDREKLFF
TGTGCCAGCAGCTTTGGAGGGGATAGGGAAAAACTGTTTTTT
>TRBJ2-1|TRBV19|-|-
CASSSGLGGPYNEQFF
TGTGCCAGTAGTTCCGGACTAGGGGGTCCCTACAATGAGCAGTTCTTC
>TRBJ2-1|TRBV30|-|TRBD1
CAWSKGQGTRIRGWDEQFF
TGTGCCTGGAGCAAGGGACAGGGAACGCGGATACGGGGTTGGGATGAGCAGTTCTTC